The TCR beta chain under discussion was sequenced for a study of cytomegalovirus exposure and HLA in healthy donors. Using immunoSEQ multiplex PCR, the repertoire was profiled, and TCRdb retains in-frame clones only, with some absent. The table shows around 200,000 clones, with about 81% occurring only once. Concerning this clone itself: The antigen remains undetermined.

V shed 0 bases, J shed 5 bases, and the junction held 1 base outside the gene matches. Germline loops: CDR1 LGHNA, CDR2 YNFKEQ. There are 14 residues in the CDR3. The donors were part of the validation cohort of 120 subjects. That cohort was separate from the first cohort, which comprised roughly 670 subjects. Study-wide results and limits: Specificity of a few CMV-associated chains for CMV antigens was verified in vitro. The tendency of first-cohort TCR clusters to co-occur in the 110 or so validation repertoires emerged from a later analysis. Cytomegalovirus-associated TCR beta chains were listed, numbering some 170.

The chain links TRBV4-2 to TRBJ2-7; TRBD2 matches 10 bases. This clonotype originated in a woman younger than 45 in good health and CMV-seronegative. The source material was PBMCs. The CDR3 protein is CASSQETSGDEQYF. CDR3 DNA: TGTGCCAGCAGCCAAGAAACTAGCGGGGACGAGCAGTACTTC.